The TCR beta chain described here comes from a study of T cell changes during pregnancy in multiple sclerosis. Only in-frame clones appear in the TCRdb table, and some are missing; sequencing was by immunoSEQ multiplex PCR. Among around 97,000 clones listed, roughly nine tenths were seen once. V was clipped by 0 bases and J by 1 base, with 7 bases between them. The CDR3 contains 15 residues. Germline V gene sequence: CDR1 LGHNA, CDR2 YSLEER. Specimen: peripheral blood, collected after pregnancy. The chain uses TRBV4-3 and TRBJ1-5; maybe TRBD1 (5 bases). This receptor was taken from a female donor with multiple sclerosis, enrolled in a pregnancy study. The CDR3 loop reads CASSQDRQSNQPQHF. The CDR3 DNA sequence: TGCGCCAGCAGCCAAGATCGACAGAGCAATCAGCCCCAGCATTTT.